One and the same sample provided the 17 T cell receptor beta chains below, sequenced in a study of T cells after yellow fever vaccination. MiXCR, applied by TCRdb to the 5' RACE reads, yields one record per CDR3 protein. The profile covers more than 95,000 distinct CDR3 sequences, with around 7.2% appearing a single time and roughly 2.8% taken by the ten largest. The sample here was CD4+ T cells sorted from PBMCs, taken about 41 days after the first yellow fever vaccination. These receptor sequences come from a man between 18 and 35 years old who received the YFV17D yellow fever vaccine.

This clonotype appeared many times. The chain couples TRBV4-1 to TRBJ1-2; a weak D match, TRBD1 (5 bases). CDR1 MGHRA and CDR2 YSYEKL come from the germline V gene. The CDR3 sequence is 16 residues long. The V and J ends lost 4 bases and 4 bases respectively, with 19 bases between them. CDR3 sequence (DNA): TGCGCCAGCAGCCCCGGGGCAGGGACCCTTCTCTATGGCTACACCTTC. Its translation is CASSPGAGTLLYGYTF.

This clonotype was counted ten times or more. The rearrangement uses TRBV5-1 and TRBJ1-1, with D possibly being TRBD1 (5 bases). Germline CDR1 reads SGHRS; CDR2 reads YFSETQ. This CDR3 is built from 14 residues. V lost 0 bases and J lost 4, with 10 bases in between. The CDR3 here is CASSLAPGTTEAFF. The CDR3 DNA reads TGCGCCAGCAGCTTGGCCCCAGGGACCACTGAAGCTTTCTTT.

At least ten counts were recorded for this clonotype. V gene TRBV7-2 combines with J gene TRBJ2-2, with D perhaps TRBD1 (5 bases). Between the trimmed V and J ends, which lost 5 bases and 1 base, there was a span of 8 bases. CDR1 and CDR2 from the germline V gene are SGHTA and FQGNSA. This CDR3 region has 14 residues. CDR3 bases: TGTGCCAGCAGCCGCAGGGTGAACACCGGGGAGCTGTTTTTT. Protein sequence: CASSRRVNTGELFF.

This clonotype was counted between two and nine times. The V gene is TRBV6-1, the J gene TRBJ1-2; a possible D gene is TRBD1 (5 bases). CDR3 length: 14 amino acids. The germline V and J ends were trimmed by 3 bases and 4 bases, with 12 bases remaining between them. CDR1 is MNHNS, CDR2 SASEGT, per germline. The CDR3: CASSDRQTSYGYTF. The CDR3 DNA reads TGTGCCAGCAGTGACCGACAGACCTCCTATGGCTACACCTTC.

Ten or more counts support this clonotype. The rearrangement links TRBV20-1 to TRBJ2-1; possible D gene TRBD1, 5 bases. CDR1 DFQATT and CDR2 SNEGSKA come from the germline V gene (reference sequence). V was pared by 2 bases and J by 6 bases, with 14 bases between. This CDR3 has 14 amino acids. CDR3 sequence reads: CSARKGAGPNEQFF. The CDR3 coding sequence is TGCAGTGCTAGAAAAGGGGCCGGCCCCAATGAGCAGTTCTTC.

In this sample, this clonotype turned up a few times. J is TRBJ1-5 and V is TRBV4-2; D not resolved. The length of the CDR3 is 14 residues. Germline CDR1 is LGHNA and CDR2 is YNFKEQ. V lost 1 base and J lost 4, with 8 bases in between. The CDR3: CASSQGEGNQPQHF. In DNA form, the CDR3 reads TGTGCCAGCAGCCAAGGGGAGGGAAATCAGCCCCAGCATTTT.

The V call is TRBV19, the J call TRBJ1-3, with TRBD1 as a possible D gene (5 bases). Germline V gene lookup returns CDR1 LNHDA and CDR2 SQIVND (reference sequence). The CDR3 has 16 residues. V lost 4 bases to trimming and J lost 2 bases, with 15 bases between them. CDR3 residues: CASSTGRSYAGNTIYF. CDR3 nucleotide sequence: TGTGCCAGTAGTACGGGACGGAGCTACGCTGGAAACACCATATATTTT.

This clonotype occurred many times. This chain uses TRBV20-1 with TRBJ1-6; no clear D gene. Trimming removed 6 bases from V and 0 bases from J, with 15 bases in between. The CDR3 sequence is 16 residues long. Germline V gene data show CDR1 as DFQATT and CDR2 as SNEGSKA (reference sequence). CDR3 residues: CSAHAILGSYNSPLHF. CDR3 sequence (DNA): TGCAGTGCGCACGCCATCCTAGGCTCCTATAATTCACCCCTCCACTTT.

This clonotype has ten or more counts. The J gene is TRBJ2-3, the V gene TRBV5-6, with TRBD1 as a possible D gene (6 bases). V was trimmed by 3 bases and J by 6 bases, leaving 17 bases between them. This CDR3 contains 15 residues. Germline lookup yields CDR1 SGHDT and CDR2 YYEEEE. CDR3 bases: TGTGCCAGCAGCTCACAGGGATTACCGGGCGATACGCAGTATTTT. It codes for CASSSQGLPGDTQYF.

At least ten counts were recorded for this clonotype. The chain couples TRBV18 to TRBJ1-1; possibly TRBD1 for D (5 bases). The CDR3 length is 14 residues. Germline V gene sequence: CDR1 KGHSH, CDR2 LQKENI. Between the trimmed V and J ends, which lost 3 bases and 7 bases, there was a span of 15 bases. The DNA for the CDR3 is TGTGCCAGCTCACCCCCTGGGGCAGGGATTGAAGCTTTCTTT. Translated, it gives CASSPPGAGIEAFF.

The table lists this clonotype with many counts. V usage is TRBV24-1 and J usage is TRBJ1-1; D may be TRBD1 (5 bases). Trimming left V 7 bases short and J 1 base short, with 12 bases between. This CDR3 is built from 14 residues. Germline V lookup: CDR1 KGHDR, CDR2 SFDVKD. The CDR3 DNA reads TGTGCCACCAGACCTACCGGGACGAACACTGAAGCTTTCTTT. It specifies CATRPTGTNTEAFF.

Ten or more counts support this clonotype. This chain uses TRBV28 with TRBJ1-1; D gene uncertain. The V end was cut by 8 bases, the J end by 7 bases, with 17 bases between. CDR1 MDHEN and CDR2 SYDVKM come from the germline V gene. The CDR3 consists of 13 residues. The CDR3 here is CASGYPPLYEAFF. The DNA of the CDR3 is TGTGCCAGCGGGTACCCCCCTCTATATGAAGCTTTCTTT.

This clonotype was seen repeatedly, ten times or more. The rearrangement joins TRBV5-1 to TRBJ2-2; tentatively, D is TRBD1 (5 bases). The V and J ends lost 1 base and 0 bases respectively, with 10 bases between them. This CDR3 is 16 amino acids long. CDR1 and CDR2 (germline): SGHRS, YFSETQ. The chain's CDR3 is CASSLRNRTNTGELFF. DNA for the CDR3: TGCGCCAGCAGCTTGAGGAACAGGACGAACACCGGGGAGCTGTTTTTT.

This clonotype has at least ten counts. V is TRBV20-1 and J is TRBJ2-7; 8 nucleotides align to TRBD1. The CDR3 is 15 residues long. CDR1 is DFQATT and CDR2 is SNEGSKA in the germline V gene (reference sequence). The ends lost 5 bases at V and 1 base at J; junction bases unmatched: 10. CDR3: CSAPPVTGASYEQYF. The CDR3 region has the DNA TGCAGTGCTCCGCCCGTGACAGGGGCATCCTACGAGCAGTACTTC.

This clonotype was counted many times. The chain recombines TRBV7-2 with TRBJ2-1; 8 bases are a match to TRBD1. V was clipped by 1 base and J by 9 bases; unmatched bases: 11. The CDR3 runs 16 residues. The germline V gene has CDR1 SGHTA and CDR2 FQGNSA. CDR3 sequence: CASSLVGQGLGGEQFF. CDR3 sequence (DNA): TGTGCCAGCAGCTTAGTAGGACAGGGATTAGGCGGTGAGCAGTTCTTC.

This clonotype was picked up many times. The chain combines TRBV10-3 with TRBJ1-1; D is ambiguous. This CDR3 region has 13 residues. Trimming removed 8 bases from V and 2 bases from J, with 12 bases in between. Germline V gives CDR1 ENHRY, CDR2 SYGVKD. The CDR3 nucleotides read TGTGCCATCCGTTCGGACGAAAACACTGAAGCTTTCTTT. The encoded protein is CAIRSDENTEAFF.

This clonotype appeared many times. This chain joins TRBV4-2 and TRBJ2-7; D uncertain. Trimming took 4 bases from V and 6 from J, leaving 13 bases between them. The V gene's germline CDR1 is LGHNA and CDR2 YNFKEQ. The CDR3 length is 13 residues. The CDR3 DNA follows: TGTGCCAGCAGCCTCCACAGCGCAGGCGAGCAGTACTTC. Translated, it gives CASSLHSAGEQYF.